This is a list of T cell receptor beta chains from one sample in a study of cytomegalovirus exposure and HLA in healthy donors. Clones were read by immunoSEQ multiplex PCR, and TCRdb kept only the in-frame ones, dropping some. This sample yields roughly 98,000 clones, of which 70% to 80% are seen a single time; 9.5% to 12% belongs to the top ten. The material sequenced was PBMCs. The receptors were sampled from a man younger than 35 in good health and CMV-seropositive. Both conserved end residues are part of each CDR3. D genes are given only for firm matches. Clone size appears in some rows only: once, few, many, or a class for an expanded clone.

TRBJ2-7,once,TRBV9,-,CASSVDTNWAYEQYF,TGTGCCAGCAGCGTAGATACTAACTGGGCCTACGAGCAGTACTTC
TRBJ2-5,-,TRBV5-1,TRBD2,CASSKGLAGGTPETQYF,TGCGCCAGCAGCAAGGGACTAGCGGGGGGTACCCCCGAGACCCAGTACTTC
TRBJ2-1,-,TRBV9,-,CASSVGTGAYNEQFF,TGTGCCAGCAGCGTAGGGACGGGGGCCTACAATGAGCAGTTCTTC
TRBJ1-1,once,TRBV10-1,-,CASKDSGNTEAFF,TGCGCCAGCAAAGACTCGGGGAACACTGAAGCTTTCTTT
TRBJ2-5,-,TRBV14,TRBD2,CASSQIAGTETQYF,TGTGCCAGCAGCCAAATAGCGGGGACAGAGACCCAGTACTTC
TRBJ2-2,-,TRBV11-2,TRBD1,CASRVDGQVPGELFF,TGTGCCAGCAGGGTCGACGGACAGGTTCCCGGGGAGCTGTTTTTT
TRBJ1-1,-,TRBV29-1,-,CSVEGNRPEAFF,TGCAGCGTTGAAGGAAACAGGCCTGAAGCTTTCTTT
TRBJ1-5,-,TRBV29-1,TRBD1,CSAKGTGNQPQHF,TGCAGCGCAAAAGGGACAGGCAATCAGCCCCAGCATTTT
TRBJ2-2,few,TRBV19,-,CASSQGGNTGELFF,TGTGCCAGTAGTCAGGGGGGGAACACCGGGGAGCTGTTTTTT
TRBJ1-1,-,TRBV5-1,-,CASSQTGNTEAFF,TGCGCCAGCAGCCAGACAGGTAACACTGAAGCCTTCTTT
TRBJ2-1,-,TRBV28,-,CASSLTRTLSNEQFF,TGTGCCAGCAGTTTGACTAGAACCCTGAGCAATGAGCAGTTCTTC
TRBJ2-7,once,TRBV11-2,TRBD2,CASSHGTSGYEQYF,TGTGCCAGCAGCCACGGGACTAGTGGCTACGAGCAGTACTTC
TRBJ2-7,-,TRBV7-2,-,CASSQSQLYEQYF,TGTGCCAGCAGCCAATCTCAACTCTACGAGCAGTACTTC
TRBJ1-4,-,TRBV30,TRBD1,CAWSSGGREKLFF,TGTGCCTGGAGTTCAGGGGGCCGTGAAAAACTGTTTTTT
TRBJ2-1,-,TRBV7-9,-,CASSLGYRTVYYNEQFF,TGTGCCAGCAGCTTAGGTTACAGAACAGTTTACTACAATGAGCAGTTCTTC
TRBJ2-1,-,TRBV28,TRBD2,CASSPPRTRVHNEQFF,TGTGCCAGCAGTCCCCCCCGGACTAGGGTCCACAATGAGCAGTTCTTC
TRBJ2-5,once,TRBV6-5,-,CASSLSGGPQETQYF,TGTGCCAGCAGCTTATCAGGGGGGCCCCAAGAGACCCAGTACTTC
TRBJ1-1,-,TRBV19,-,CASSIGARLNTEAFF,TGTGCCAGTAGTATAGGGGCCAGGTTGAACACTGAAGCTTTCTTT
TRBJ1-1,few,TRBV30,-,CAWSVPSLNTEAFF,TGTGCCTGGAGTGTACCCAGTTTGAACACTGAAGCTTTCTTT
TRBJ1-2,-,TRBV7-8,-,CASSSRLGRNYGYTF,TGTGCCAGCAGCTCCCGATTGGGCCGTAACTATGGCTACACCTTC
TRBJ1-3,-,TRBV29-1,-,CSVVTISGNTIYF,TGCAGCGTTGTAACAATTTCTGGAAACACCATATATTTT
TRBJ2-5,-,TRBV5-1,-,CASSTKGGVMETQYF,TGCGCCAGCAGTACTAAAGGAGGGGTTATGGAGACCCAGTACTTC
TRBJ2-3,once,TRBV28,TRBD2,CASSFLGLAGTDTQYF,TGTGCCAGCAGTTTCCTAGGACTAGCGGGAACAGATACGCAGTATTTT
TRBJ2-1,few,TRBV6-5,TRBD2,CASSRTSGYNEQFF,TGTGCCAGCAGCCGGACTAGCGGCTACAATGAGCAGTTCTTC
TRBJ2-5,-,TRBV7-2,-,CASSLVSQQETQYF,TGTGCCAGCAGCTTAGTGTCACAGCAAGAGACCCAGTACTTC
TRBJ2-7,-,TRBV27,TRBD1,CASSPGQVTYEQYF,TGTGCCAGCAGTCCGGGACAGGTTACCTACGAGCAGTACTTC
TRBJ2-6,-,TRBV7-8,TRBD1,CASSLERQGTSGANVLTF,TGTGCCAGCAGCTTAGAAAGACAGGGTACCTCTGGGGCCAACGTCCTGACTTTC
TRBJ1-6,-,TRBV9,-,CASSVTDLYNSPLHF,TGTGCCAGCAGCGTGACAGACCTCTATAATTCACCCCTCCACTTT
TRBJ2-2,-,TRBV4-2,-,CASSQTVTGELFF,TGTGCCAGCAGCCAAACAGTTACCGGGGAGCTGTTTTTT
TRBJ1-6,-,TRBV23-1,TRBD1,CASSHGGRRTGRGYNSPLHF,TGCGCCAGCAGTCACGGCGGACGAAGGACAGGGAGAGGGTATAATTCACCCCTCCACTTT
TRBJ2-5,-,TRBV2,-,CASSDGSTAGTQYF,TGTGCCAGCAGTGATGGTTCGACAGCGGGTACCCAGTACTTC
TRBJ1-1,-,TRBV7-9,-,CASSEGDTEAFF,TGTGCCAGCTCTGAAGGGGACACTGAAGCTTTCTTT
TRBJ2-7,-,TRBV9,-,CASSVGSYGTAYEQYF,TGTGCCAGCAGCGTAGGGTCCTATGGCACAGCCTACGAGCAGTACTTC
TRBJ2-2,-,TRBV19,-,CASSIKEDVPGELFF,TGTGCCAGTAGTATTAAGGAGGACGTGCCCGGGGAGCTGTTTTTT
TRBJ2-3,-,TRBV27,-,CASKLLASGTDTQYF,TGTGCCAGCAAGTTGCTAGCGAGCGGCACAGATACGCAGTATTTT